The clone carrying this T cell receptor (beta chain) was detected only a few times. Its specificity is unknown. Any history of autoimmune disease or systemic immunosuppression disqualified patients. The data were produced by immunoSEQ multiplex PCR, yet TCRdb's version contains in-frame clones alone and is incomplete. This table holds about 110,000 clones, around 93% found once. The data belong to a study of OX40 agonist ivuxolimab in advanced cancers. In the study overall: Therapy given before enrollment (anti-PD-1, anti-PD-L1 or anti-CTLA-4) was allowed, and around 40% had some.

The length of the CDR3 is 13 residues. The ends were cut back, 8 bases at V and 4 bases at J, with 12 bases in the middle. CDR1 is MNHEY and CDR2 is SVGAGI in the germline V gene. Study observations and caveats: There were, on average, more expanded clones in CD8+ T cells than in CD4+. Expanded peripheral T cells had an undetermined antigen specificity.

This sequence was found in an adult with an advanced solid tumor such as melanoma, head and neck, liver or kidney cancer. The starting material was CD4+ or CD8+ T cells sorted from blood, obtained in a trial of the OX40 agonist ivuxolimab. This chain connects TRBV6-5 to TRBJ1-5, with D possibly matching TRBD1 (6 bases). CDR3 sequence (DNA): TGTGCCAGCGCCCTGGACAGAAATCAGCCCCAGCATTTT. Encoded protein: CASALDRNQPQHF.